This is a list of T cell receptor beta chains from one sample in a study of cytomegalovirus exposure and HLA in healthy donors. Sequencing was performed with immunoSEQ multiplex PCR; in TCRdb, only in-frame clones are kept and a portion is missing. The table has tens of thousands of clones, around 96% seen once. The sample consisted of PBMCs. These receptors were collected from a man younger than 35 in good health and CMV-seropositive. Each CDR3 is given with its conserved first and last residue. Fields, in order: D gene, V gene, J gene, clone size, CDR3 protein, CDR3 DNA. A D gene is named only where the DNA matches it firmly. A row's size may be missing; if present it is once, few, many or a size class.

-	TRBV6-5	TRBJ2-3	once	CASSYTSGSTDTQYF	TGTGCCAGCAGTTACACGTCAGGGAGCACAGATACGCAGTATTTT
TRBD1	TRBV27	TRBJ1-2	-	CASSPGQGGGGYTF	TGTGCCAGCAGTCCCGGACAGGGCGGAGGAGGCTACACCTTC
-	TRBV28	TRBJ1-2	few	CASSLGYTGYTF	TGTGCCAGCAGTTTGGGCTATACGGGCTACACCTTC
TRBD1	TRBV7-3	TRBJ2-2	once	CASSQPERGPGGELFF	TGTGCCAGCAGCCAACCCGAAAGGGGGCCGGGGGGGGAGCTGTTTTTT
-	TRBV28	TRBJ2-1	once	CASSLQQDEQFF	TGTGCCAGCAGTCTTCAGCAGGATGAGCAGTTCTTC
TRBD1	TRBV28	TRBJ2-5	-	CATGDRGETQYF	TGTGCCACCGGGGACAGGGGAGAGACCCAGTACTTC
TRBD2	TRBV10-2	TRBJ2-1	-	CASSRGGGRYNEQFF	TGCGCCAGCAGCCGAGGCGGCGGGAGGTACAATGAGCAGTTCTTC
TRBD2	TRBV28	TRBJ2-1	once	CASSPGGTTKDEQFF	TGTGCCAGCAGCCCCGGAGGGACTACTAAGGATGAGCAGTTCTTC
TRBD2	TRBV9	TRBJ2-1	-	CASSTGLAGAGEQFF	TGTGCCAGCAGCACTGGACTAGCGGGAGCTGGTGAGCAGTTCTTC
-	TRBV12-5	TRBJ2-3	-	CASGFSTQGGGQYF	TGTGCTAGTGGTTTCTCTACTCAGGGAGGTGGGCAGTATTTT
-	TRBV6-5	TRBJ2-1	-	CASSSPGLEQFF	TGTGCCAGCAGTTCCCCTGGGCTAGAGCAGTTCTTC
-	TRBV11-2	TRBJ2-7	-	CASSPLTRTYEQYF	TGTGCCAGCAGCCCCCTGACTCGAACCTACGAGCAGTACTTC
TRBD1	TRBV19	TRBJ2-7	-	CASRVRDRGDEQYF	TGTGCCAGTAGGGTCCGGGACAGGGGGGACGAGCAGTACTTC
TRBD2	TRBV9	TRBJ2-5	-	CASSVGFGAGGETQYF	TGTGCCAGCAGCGTAGGTTTTGGGGCCGGGGGGGAGACCCAGTACTTC
TRBD1	TRBV15	TRBJ1-6	-	CATSREGTVNSPLHF	TGTGCCACCAGCAGAGAAGGGACAGTGAATTCACCCCTCCACTTT
-	TRBV27	TRBJ2-1	-	CASRLEPGANHNEQFF	TGTGCCAGCAGATTAGAACCTGGGGCCAATCACAATGAGCAGTTCTTC
TRBD2	TRBV6-5	TRBJ2-5	-	CASSPTSGSGETQYF	TGTGCCAGCAGTCCTACTAGCGGGAGTGGGGAGACCCAGTACTTC
TRBD1	TRBV4-1	TRBJ1-4	-	CASSQGQGAFEKLFF	TGCGCCAGCAGCCAAGGGCAGGGGGCATTTGAAAAACTGTTTTTT
TRBD1	TRBV7-3	TRBJ1-1	-	CASSLNGQGYAEAFF	TGTGCCAGCAGCTTAAATGGACAGGGATATGCTGAAGCTTTCTTT
TRBD2	TRBV5-1	TRBJ2-7	-	CASSLDRAGGYEQYF	TGCGCCAGCAGCCTGGACCGAGCGGGAGGGTACGAGCAGTACTTC
-	TRBV19	TRBJ2-7	few	CASSYSPSYEQYF	TGTGCCAGTAGTTACTCTCCCTCCTACGAGCAGTACTTC
-	TRBV9	TRBJ1-1	-	CASSVGGTTEAFF	TGTGCCAGCAGCGTAGGCGGGACCACTGAAGCTTTCTTT
TRBD2	TRBV6-4	TRBJ2-7	-	CARGGGSYEQYF	TGTGCCAGAGGCGGGGGATCCTACGAGCAGTACTTC
-	TRBV6-1	TRBJ2-3	-	CASQLAASRTDTQYF	TGTGCCAGCCAACTGGCGGCTTCTCGCACAGATACGCAGTATTTT
-	TRBV7-9	TRBJ2-3	-	CASSPGGYTDTQYF	TGTGCCAGCAGCCCTGGCGGTTACACAGATACGCAGTATTTT
TRBD1	TRBV6-1	TRBJ1-5	-	CASRGQGTNQPQHF	TGTGCCAGCAGAGGACAGGGGACGAACCAGCCCCAGCATTTT
-	TRBV29-1	TRBJ1-2	-	CSVEDLIGRNYGYTF	TGCAGCGTTGAAGATCTAATTGGGAGGAACTATGGCTACACCTTC
TRBD2	TRBV7-2	TRBJ2-1	-	CASSPTSGTYNEQFF	TGTGCCAGCAGCCCGACTAGCGGAACATACAATGAGCAGTTCTTC
TRBD1	TRBV28	TRBJ2-1	once	CASSLVGTGKHEQFF	TGTGCCAGCAGTTTGGTTGGGACAGGGAAGCATGAGCAGTTCTTC
-	TRBV19	TRBJ1-5	once	CASSIGQGSNQPQHF	TGTGCCAGTAGTATAGGGCAGGGATCCAATCAGCCCCAGCATTTT
TRBD2	TRBV11-2	TRBJ2-2	-	CASSPVIAGVSTGELFF	TGTGCCAGCAGCCCGGTGATAGCGGGAGTGAGCACCGGGGAGCTGTTTTTT
TRBD1	TRBV2	TRBJ1-5	-	CASNSGTGNQPQHF	TGTGCCAGCAACAGCGGGACAGGTAATCAGCCCCAGCATTTT
-	TRBV5-8	TRBJ2-1	-	CASSFKFLVYNEQFF	TGTGCCAGCAGCTTCAAATTCCTAGTTTACAATGAGCAGTTCTTC
TRBD1	TRBV5-1	TRBJ2-5	-	CASRTGGGETQYF	TGCGCCAGCAGGACAGGGGGGGGAGAGACCCAGTACTTC
TRBD2	TRBV6-1	TRBJ2-7	-	CASSDPGGSSYEQYF	TGTGCCAGCAGTGACCCGGGGGGAAGTTCCTACGAGCAGTACTTC
-	TRBV2	TRBJ2-7	-	CASNRRTYEQYF	TGTGCCAGCAACAGGAGAACCTACGAGCAGTACTTC
TRBD1	TRBV5-1	TRBJ2-5	-	CASSPLRDRGKGETQYF	TGCGCCAGCAGCCCCTTAAGGGACAGGGGAAAAGGAGAGACCCAGTACTTC
-	TRBV7-3	TRBJ2-7	-	CASALGGALSYEQYF	TGTGCCAGCGCCCTGGGGGGGGCTCTAAGCTACGAGCAGTACTTC
-	TRBV28	TRBJ1-2	-	CASSPVGGAYGYTF	TGTGCCAGCAGCCCCGTCGGAGGGGCTTATGGCTACACCTTC
-	TRBV6-5	TRBJ1-3	-	CASSGVGLGGNTIYF	TGTGCCAGCAGTGGGGTGGGGCTCGGTGGAAACACCATATATTTT
-	TRBV6-1	TRBJ1-5	-	CASSELGNNQPQHF	TGTGCCAGCAGTGAACTAGGAAACAATCAGCCCCAGCATTTT
-	TRBV19	TRBJ2-2	-	CASSTIGGESTGELFF	TGTGCCAGTAGTACAATCGGCGGGGAGAGCACCGGGGAGCTGTTTTTT
TRBD1	TRBV4-1	TRBJ2-3	-	CASSQDGAGGPDTQYF	TGCGCCAGCAGCCAAGATGGAGCAGGGGGACCAGATACGCAGTATTTT
-	TRBV5-6	TRBJ2-5	-	CASNRDKETQYF	TGTGCCAGCAACCGCGACAAAGAGACCCAGTACTTC
-	TRBV18	TRBJ1-1	-	CASSGGGRTEAFF	TGTGCCAGCTCAGGGGGCGGCAGAACTGAAGCTTTCTTT
-	TRBV6-5	TRBJ2-1	-	CASSYGPRYTYNEQFF	TGTGCCAGCAGTTACGGGCCCCGATACACCTACAATGAGCAGTTCTTC
-	TRBV25-1	TRBJ2-5	-	CASSGFQGGQETQYF	TGTGCCAGCAGTGGGTTCCAGGGGGGCCAAGAGACCCAGTACTTC
TRBD1	TRBV5-6	TRBJ2-1	-	CASSFLRDRGLNEQFF	TGTGCCAGCAGCTTTCTCCGGGACAGGGGCCTTAATGAGCAGTTCTTC
-	TRBV29-1	TRBJ2-5	-	CSVALTEETQYF	TGCAGCGTTGCCCTGACAGAAGAGACCCAGTACTTC
TRBD2	TRBV10-2	TRBJ2-2	-	CASSGTSGGAGRELFF	TGCGCCAGCAGCGGTACTAGCGGGGGGGCCGGTAGGGAGCTGTTTTTT
-	TRBV6-1	TRBJ1-1	-	CASSEFDMNTEAFF	TGTGCCAGCAGTGAATTCGACATGAACACTGAAGCTTTCTTT